This TCR beta chain appears in the sequencing data of a study of shared T cell receptors in the human thymus. The CDR3 extends over 15 amino acids. Germline CDR1 MNHEY, CDR2 SMNVEV (reference sequence). J was trimmed by 10 bases and V by 3 bases; bases with no gene match: 10. TCRdb's table, derived via immunoSEQ multiplex PCR, lists solely in-frame clones and lacks some. This sample has around 730,000 clones, with roughly 88% found just once. This clone was detected only once. The same data also contributed to another study, on human thymus T cells.

Material: thymocytes. The TCR comes from a girl less than two years old with a congenital heart defect. The chain uses TRBV27 and TRBJ2-1; TRBD2 matches 9 bases. DNA of the CDR3: TGTGCCAGCAGTTTCGGGACTAGCTCTAGGTTCGAGCAGTTCTTC. Protein: CASSFGTSSRFEQFF.